Included here is one T cell receptor beta chain sequence, with context. Its antigen is as yet unknown. Sequenced by immunoSEQ multiplex PCR; TCRdb stores in-frame clones only, minus some. This repertoire shows some 90,000 clones, approximately 96% found once; its top ten account for roughly 0.82%. Trimming removed 2 bases from V and 5 bases from J; junction bases left unmatched: 12. This CDR3 has 17 amino acids. Germline lookup yields CDR1 MNHNS and CDR2 SASEGT. These data originate in a study of cytomegalovirus exposure and HLA in healthy donors. Across the whole study: The same platform was used for the 120 validation repertoires and the approximately 670 first-cohort repertoires, a later analysis reported.

Study observations and caveats: The tendency of first-cohort TCR clusters to co-occur in the 110 or so validation repertoires emerged from a later analysis. According to the study, around 180 TCR beta chains were cytomegalovirus-associated.

The rearrangement links TRBV6-1 to TRBJ1-5; 7 nucleotides match TRBD1. Sequencing input: PBMCs. This TCR derives from a man aged 18 to 29 in good health and CMV-seronegative. The chain's CDR3 is CASSESLQGFGHQPQHF. CDR3 nucleotide sequence: TGTGCCAGCAGTGAATCACTACAGGGGTTTGGTCATCAGCCCCAGCATTTT.